This record looks at one TCR beta chain sequence and its context. Its matching antigen is unknown. This specimen comes from a study of cytomegalovirus exposure and HLA in healthy donors. The PCR contained 60 Vbeta and 13 Jbeta primers. Method: immunoSEQ multiplex PCR; TCRdb's copy keeps in-frame clones and lacks some. The repertoire has 200,000 to 250,000 clones, more than 60% of them found once; the top ten carry approximately 1.7%. Germline CDR1 MGHRA, CDR2 YSYEKL. There are 17 residues in the CDR3. With V trimmed by 2 bases and J by 8 bases, 12 bases remained unmatched. Study-wide results and limits: Most subjects had HLA-A and HLA-B alleles reportedly predicted accurately by TCR beta sequences. Immune exposure information available was restricted to CMV serostatus. There were three CMV-associated chains whose specificity for CMV antigens was confirmed in vitro.

Sequences were obtained from PBMCs. This clonotype was sampled from a woman in her thirties in good health and CMV-seronegative. V and J are TRBV4-1 and TRBJ1-2; TRBD1 agrees at 12 bases. CDR3 loop: CASSQTGTGGLSGGYTF. CDR3 DNA: TGCGCCAGCAGCCAAACCGGGACAGGGGGCCTCAGCGGGGGCTACACCTTC.